This T cell receptor beta chain was recorded in a study of cytomegalovirus exposure and HLA in healthy donors. Remarks on this clone: As yet, its antigen is unknown.

Clones were sequenced by immunoSEQ multiplex PCR, and TCRdb holds only the in-frame ones, with some missing. This table holds fewer than 85,000 clones, 94% found once. The CDR3 loop spans 13 amino acids. Germline V lookup: CDR1 SQVTM, CDR2 ANQGSEA. The V segment lost 7 bases and the J segment 4 bases; nucleotides outside the gene matches: 6. General observations from the study: Under in vitro conditions, three CMV-associated chains were confirmed as specific for CMV antigens. Despite most TCR sequences being rare, some public TCRs occurred in many donors. Subsequent analysis of the 120 or so validation repertoires found a tendency for first-cohort TCR clusters to co-occur.

The donors were part of the validation cohort of roughly 110 subjects. That cohort was separate from the first cohort, which comprised 666 subjects. This TCR derives from a young woman in good health and CMV-seronegative. The source material was PBMCs. The rearrangement uses TRBV29-1 and TRBJ2-7; 11 bases agree with TRBD2. The CDR3 nucleotides are TGCAGCGGCTTAGCGGGGGGGATGTACGAGCAGTACTTC. Translated: CSGLAGGMYEQYF.